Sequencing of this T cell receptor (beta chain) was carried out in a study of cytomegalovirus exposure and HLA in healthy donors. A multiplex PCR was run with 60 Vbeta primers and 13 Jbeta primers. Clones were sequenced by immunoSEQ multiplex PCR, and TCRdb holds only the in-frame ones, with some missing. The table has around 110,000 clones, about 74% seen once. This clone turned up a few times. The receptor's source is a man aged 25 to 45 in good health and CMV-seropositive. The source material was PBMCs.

CDR3 nucleotides: TGTGCCAGCAGTCTTGGACAGTCAATTTCGGAAAAACTGTTTTTT. Translated: CASSLGQSISEKLFF. The chain links TRBV6-1 to TRBJ1-4, with D possibly being TRBD1 (6 bases). The CDR3 contains 15 residues. Trimming left V 5 bases short and J 8 bases short, with 18 bases between. Germline-derived CDR1 and CDR2 are MNHNS and SASEGT.